These 5 T cell receptor beta chains were all obtained from the same sample, sequenced in a study of radiation and T cells in renal cell carcinoma. Sequencing was performed with immunoSEQ multiplex PCR; in TCRdb, only in-frame clones are kept and a portion is missing. The data contain 140,000 or so clones, over 75% of them singletons. Time point: baseline pretreatment blood. Noted treatment: 15 Gy SBRT to primary tumor, nephrectomy 4 weeks later. The material was blood, obtained from a patient whose treatment included radiotherapy and nephrectomy. All receptors derive from a woman aged 45 to 65 with renal cell carcinoma.

The chain combines TRBV6-6 with TRBJ1-5; D gene uncertain. Germline CDR1 reads MNHNY; CDR2 reads SVGAGI (reference sequence). The CDR3 runs 14 residues. Trimming pared 5 bases from V and 1 base from J, leaving 9 bases between. CDR3 sequence (DNA): TGTGCCAGCAGTAATCGACCCAGCAATCAGCCCCAGCATTTT. This sequence encodes CASSNRPSNQPQHF.

The chain couples TRBV7-9 to TRBJ2-5, with a possible D match to TRBD1 (5 bases). CDR3 length: 14 amino acids. Germline CDR1 is SEHNR and CDR2 is FQNEAQ (reference sequence). V lost 3 bases and J lost 2, with 10 bases in between. DNA of the CDR3: TGTGCCAGCAGCTTCCAGGGAAGACAAGAGACCCAGTACTTC. Its translation: CASSFQGRQETQYF.

The chain employs TRBV18 and TRBJ2-7; 10 nucleotides line up with TRBD2. The V segment lost 3 bases and the J segment 0 bases; nucleotides outside the gene matches: 8. The germline gives CDR1 KGHSH, CDR2 LQKENI. This CDR3 has 17 residues. This chain's CDR3 is CASSPASGGSSSYEQYF. In nucleotides, the CDR3 is TGTGCCAGCTCACCGGCTAGCGGGGGCTCTAGCTCCTACGAGCAGTACTTC.

The V and J genes are TRBV18 and TRBJ1-1, with D perhaps TRBD1 (6 bases). The CDR3 runs 15 residues. With 4 bases removed from V and 3 bases from J, the gap between germline ends came to 15 bases. In germline, CDR1 is KGHSH, CDR2 LQKENI. CDR3: CASSLREGGDTEAFF. CDR3 nucleotides: TGTGCCAGCTCACTACGGGAGGGGGGGGACACTGAAGCTTTCTTT.

The rearrangement joins TRBV2 to TRBJ2-7, with D perhaps assigned TRBD1 or TRBD2 (7 bases each). The germline V gene encodes CDR1 SNHLY and CDR2 FYNNEI. Deletions cut 6 bases from V and 6 bases from J, with 24 bases between. The CDR3 is 16 residues long. The CDR3 region is CASRQDGGTDKSEQYF. The CDR3, as DNA: TGTGCCAGCAGACAGGACGGGGGGACAGACAAGAGCGAGCAGTACTTC.